This is a list of T cell receptor beta chains from one sample in a study of T cell responses to AZD1222 COVID-19 vaccine. The assay was immunoSEQ multiplex PCR, and TCRdb's table has in-frame clones only and misses some. The sample holds some 120,000 clones, 80% to 90% seen once. Sequenced here: peripheral blood, sampled on day 0 of MenACWY control vaccination. Receptors were obtained from an adult in good health. CDR3s include the opening cysteine and the closing phenylalanine or tryptophan. A D gene is named only where the DNA matches it firmly. Rows may omit the clone size; those that give it use once, few, many or a size class.

CDR3: CASSQEGGDGYTF; DNA: TGCGCCAGCAGCCAAGAAGGAGGGGATGGCTACACCTTC; V: TRBV4-3; length: 13; size: -; J: TRBJ1-2; D: -
CDR3: CASRTSGVSYEQYF; DNA: TGTGCCAGCAGGACTAGCGGGGTTTCCTACGAGCAGTACTTC; V: TRBV6-6; length: 14; size: few; J: TRBJ2-7; D: TRBD2
CDR3: CASSRLISVFSGNTIYF; DNA: TGTGCCAGCAGCCGCCTCATCTCCGTATTCTCTGGAAACACCATATATTTT; V: TRBV13; length: 17; size: -; J: TRBJ1-3; D: -
CDR3: CASTPGTGLLEGYTF; DNA: TGCGCCAGCACTCCGGGGACAGGGCTGCTCGAGGGCTACACCTTC; V: TRBV10-2; length: 15; size: -; J: TRBJ1-2; D: TRBD1
CDR3: CASRDGTSGGASTDTQYF; DNA: TGTGCCAGCAGGGACGGGACTAGCGGGGGAGCTAGCACAGATACGCAGTATTTT; V: TRBV2; length: 18; size: -; J: TRBJ2-3; D: TRBD2
CDR3: CATSKGGYEQYF; DNA: TGTGCCACCTCTAAAGGGGGGTACGAGCAGTACTTC; V: TRBV18; length: 12; size: -; J: TRBJ2-7; D: -
CDR3: CSASGQNDEQFF; DNA: TGCAGTGCTAGTGGACAGAACGATGAGCAGTTCTTC; V: TRBV20-1; length: 12; size: -; J: TRBJ2-1; D: -
CDR3: CASSPPRGGETQYF; DNA: TGTGCCAGCAGTCCCCCCAGGGGTGGCGAGACCCAGTACTTC; V: TRBV6-2/TRBV6-3; length: 14; size: few; J: TRBJ2-5; D: -
CDR3: CASSRGVANTGELFF; DNA: TGCGCCAGCAGTCGGGGGGTGGCGAACACCGGGGAGCTGTTTTTT; V: TRBV10-2; length: 15; size: once; J: TRBJ2-2; D: TRBD2
CDR3: CASSQAFNSEAFF; DNA: TGCGCCAGCAGCCAAGCCTTTAACAGTGAAGCTTTCTTT; V: TRBV4-3; length: 13; size: -; J: TRBJ1-1; D: -
CDR3: CASSLKGTGERNGYTF; DNA: TGTGCCAGCAGTTTAAAAGGGACAGGGGAAAGGAATGGCTACACCTTC; V: TRBV28; length: 16; size: -; J: TRBJ1-2; D: TRBD1
CDR3: CASSQGSSGGAYTQYF; DNA: TGCGCCAGCAGCCAAGGTAGCAGCGGGGGGGCATATACGCAGTATTTT; V: TRBV4-1; length: 16; size: once; J: TRBJ2-3; D: TRBD2
CDR3: CASSLGSGSGGELFF; DNA: TGTGCCAGCAGCTTAGGTAGTGGGTCCGGCGGGGAGCTGTTTTTT; V: TRBV7-2; length: 15; size: -; J: TRBJ2-2; D: -
CDR3: CSATDRLWNTGELFF; DNA: TGCAGTGCTACTGACAGGCTATGGAACACCGGGGAGCTGTTTTTT; V: TRBV20-1; length: 15; size: -; J: TRBJ2-2; D: -
CDR3: CASSQWQQGGSNF; DNA: TGCGCCAGCAGTCAATGGCAGCAGGGAGGCTCCAACTTT; V: TRBV23-1; length: 13; size: -; J: TRBJ1-6; D: -
CDR3: CASSQKPTTLGTEAFF; DNA: TGTGCCAGCAGCCAAAAGCCCACAACCTTGGGCACTGAAGCTTTCTTT; V: TRBV4-2; length: 16; size: -; J: TRBJ1-1; D: -
CDR3: CASSQGLAGGTTNTGELFF; DNA: TGTGCCAGCAGCCAAGGGCTAGCGGGGGGAACCACGAACACCGGGGAGCTGTTTTTT; V: TRBV4-2; length: 19; size: -; J: TRBJ2-2; D: TRBD2
CDR3: CSVVETGDPYEQYF; DNA: TGCAGCGTTGTCGAGACAGGGGATCCCTACGAGCAGTACTTC; V: TRBV29-1; length: 14; size: -; J: TRBJ2-7; D: TRBD1
CDR3: CASSTSEFSSYNEQFF; DNA: TGTGCCAGCAGCACTTCCGAGTTCAGCTCCTACAATGAGCAGTTCTTC; V: TRBV28; length: 16; size: few; J: TRBJ2-1; D: -
CDR3: CASSRYGGSSTDTQYF; DNA: TGCGCCAGCAGCCGTTACGGGGGTTCTAGCACAGATACGCAGTATTTT; V: TRBV5-1; length: 16; size: -; J: TRBJ2-3; D: -
CDR3: CASSTGQGPNQPQHF; DNA: TGTGCCAGCAGCACCGGACAGGGGCCTAATCAGCCCCAGCATTTT; V: TRBV7-9; length: 15; size: few; J: TRBJ1-5; D: TRBD1
CDR3: CASSRKTRIGEKLFF; DNA: TGTGCCAGCAGTCGCAAAACAAGGATTGGTGAAAAACTGTTTTTT; V: TRBV6-5; length: 15; size: -; J: TRBJ1-4; D: -
CDR3: CASSEAGGISSYNEQFF; DNA: TGTGCCAGCAGTGAAGCGGGGGGGATTTCATCCTACAATGAGCAGTTCTTC; V: TRBV6-1; length: 17; size: once; J: TRBJ2-1; D: TRBD2
CDR3: CAWSNRGQGEQYF; DNA: TGTGCCTGGAGTAACAGGGGGCAGGGAGAGCAGTACTTC; V: TRBV30; length: 13; size: -; J: TRBJ2-7; D: TRBD1
CDR3: CASSLTISGGGGTQYF; DNA: TGTGCCAGCAGCTTAACGATCAGCGGGGGAGGAGGGACGCAGTATTTT; V: TRBV7-3; length: 16; size: -; J: TRBJ2-3; D: TRBD2
CDR3: CASSLDTGVLGTGELFF; DNA: TGTGCCAGCAGCCTGGACACCGGTGTTTTGGGCACCGGGGAGCTGTTTTTT; V: TRBV5-4; length: 17; size: -; J: TRBJ2-2; D: -
CDR3: CASSLGGRVSSYEQYF; DNA: TGTGCCAGCAGTTTAGGGGGCAGGGTCAGCTCCTACGAGCAGTACTTC; V: TRBV28; length: 16; size: -; J: TRBJ2-7; D: -
CDR3: CAPPRGAKERGTHNEQFF; DNA: TGCGCGCCCCCCCGGGGGGCTAAGGAGCGGGGTACCCACAATGAGCAGTTCTTC; V: TRBV23-1; length: 18; size: -; J: TRBJ2-1; D: -
CDR3: CASSQDPWMSPNYGYTF; DNA: TGCGCCAGCAGCCAAGATCCCTGGATGTCGCCTAACTATGGCTACACCTTC; V: TRBV4-3; length: 17; size: -; J: TRBJ1-2; D: -
CDR3: CASSYSASPRVDTQYF; DNA: TGTGCCAGCAGTTACTCGGCTAGCCCCAGGGTAGATACGCAGTATTTT; V: TRBV6-5; length: 16; size: few; J: TRBJ2-3; D: -
CDR3: CASSLWTSGVNEQFF; DNA: TGTGCCAGCAGTTTATGGACTAGCGGGGTTAATGAGCAGTTCTTC; V: TRBV27; length: 15; size: -; J: TRBJ2-1; D: TRBD2
CDR3: CASSLFLQNTEAFF; DNA: TGTGCCAGCAGTTTATTCTTACAAAACACTGAAGCTTTCTTT; V: TRBV27; length: 14; size: -; J: TRBJ1-1; D: -
CDR3: CASSAGGRGRNSPLHF; DNA: TGCGCCAGCAGCGCCGGCGGCAGGGGCCGTAATTCACCCCTCCACTTT; V: TRBV5-1; length: 16; size: -; J: TRBJ1-6; D: -
CDR3: CASSSTGGTSPLHF; DNA: TGTGCCAGCAGCTCAACAGGGGGGACATCACCCCTCCACTTT; V: TRBV6-5; length: 14; size: -; J: TRBJ1-6; D: TRBD1
CDR3: CASSQDNQYTGELFF; DNA: TGCGCCAGCAGCCAAGATAACCAGTACACCGGGGAGCTGTTTTTT; V: TRBV4-3; length: 15; size: once; J: TRBJ2-2; D: -
CDR3: CASSPGQGQGAKNIQYF; DNA: TGTGCCAGCTCACCTGGACAGGGTCAGGGGGCCAAAAACATTCAGTACTTC; V: TRBV18; length: 17; size: once; J: TRBJ2-4; D: TRBD1
CDR3: CASSLRGTGGNEQFF; DNA: TGTGCCAGCAGCTTGCGAGGGACTGGCGGGAATGAGCAGTTCTTC; V: TRBV11-3; length: 15; size: -; J: TRBJ2-1; D: -
CDR3: CASSLDTSGGINEQFF; DNA: TGCGCCAGCAGCTTGGATACTAGCGGGGGAATCAATGAGCAGTTCTTC; V: TRBV5-1; length: 16; size: few; J: TRBJ2-1; D: TRBD2
CDR3: CASSYGQGANYGYTF; DNA: TGTGCCAGCAGTTACGGGCAGGGGGCTAACTATGGCTACACCTTC; V: TRBV6-5; length: 15; size: -; J: TRBJ1-2; D: TRBD1
CDR3: CASSPTQGLSSYNEQFF; DNA: TGTGCCAGCAGCCCTACTCAGGGGTTAAGCTCCTACAATGAGCAGTTCTTC; V: TRBV7-3; length: 17; size: once; J: TRBJ2-1; D: -
CDR3: CASSPPGTSGITDTQYF; DNA: TGTGCCAGCTCACCACCCGGGACTAGCGGGATCACAGATACGCAGTATTTT; V: TRBV18; length: 17; size: -; J: TRBJ2-3; D: TRBD2
CDR3: CASRVAGLNEQFF; DNA: TGTGCCAGTCGGGTAGCGGGGTTGAATGAGCAGTTCTTC; V: TRBV12-3/TRBV12-4; length: 13; size: -; J: TRBJ2-1; D: TRBD2
CDR3: CAISAPTGGRNEQYF; DNA: TGTGCCATCAGTGCGCCAACAGGGGGCAGGAACGAGCAGTACTTC; V: TRBV10-3; length: 15; size: -; J: TRBJ2-7; D: TRBD1
CDR3: CASSPRRRQGANEKLFF; DNA: TGTGCCAGCAGCCCCCGACGGAGACAGGGGGCTAATGAAAAACTGTTTTTT; V: TRBV7-6; length: 17; size: -; J: TRBJ1-4; D: TRBD1
CDR3: CASSLGQGTYEQYF; DNA: TGTGCCAGCAGCTTAGGCCAGGGGACCTACGAGCAGTACTTC; V: TRBV13; length: 14; size: -; J: TRBJ2-7; D: -
CDR3: CASSPPANYGYTF; DNA: TGTGCCAGCAGCCCCCCGGCAAACTATGGCTACACCTTC; V: TRBV21-1; length: 13; size: -; J: TRBJ1-2; D: -
CDR3: CASSPATGSRETQYF; DNA: TGTGCCAGCTCACCGGCCACAGGGAGTCGGGAGACCCAGTACTTC; V: TRBV18; length: 15; size: -; J: TRBJ2-5; D: -
CDR3: CASSQELGGAGELFF; DNA: TGCGCCAGCAGCCAAGAGTTAGGTGGGGCCGGGGAGCTGTTTTTT; V: TRBV4-3; length: 15; size: -; J: TRBJ2-2; D: -
CDR3: CASKYQETQYF; DNA: TGCGCCAGCAAGTACCAAGAGACCCAGTACTTC; V: TRBV5-1; length: 11; size: -; J: TRBJ2-5; D: -
CDR3: CASSFKARTQETQYF; DNA: TGTGCCAGTAGTTTCAAGGCCCGCACCCAAGAGACCCAGTACTTC; V: TRBV19; length: 15; size: -; J: TRBJ2-5; D: -
CDR3: CASSLALGGGAADTQYF; DNA: TGTGCCAGCAGCTTAGCCCTCGGCGGGGGGGCGGCAGATACGCAGTATTTT; V: TRBV7-2; length: 17; size: few; J: TRBJ2-3; D: TRBD2
CDR3: CAWSVAGYGYTF; DNA: TGTGCCTGGAGTGTAGCGGGCTATGGCTACACCTTC; V: TRBV30; length: 12; size: -; J: TRBJ1-2; D: -
CDR3: CASRRTSGYTGELFF; DNA: TGTGCCAGCAGGCGGACTAGCGGTTACACCGGGGAGCTGTTTTTT; V: TRBV2; length: 15; size: few; J: TRBJ2-2; D: TRBD2
CDR3: CASSVRENTEAFF; DNA: TGTGCCAGCAGTGTCAGGGAGAACACTGAAGCTTTCTTT; V: TRBV27; length: 13; size: once; J: TRBJ1-1; D: -
CDR3: CASSIGLGQGSYEQYF; DNA: TGCGCCAGCAGCATTGGCCTGGGCCAGGGGAGCTACGAGCAGTACTTC; V: TRBV5-1; length: 16; size: -; J: TRBJ2-7; D: -
CDR3: CASSLVGWDRDTDTQYF; DNA: TGTGCCAGCAGCTTGGTCGGTTGGGACAGGGATACAGATACGCAGTATTTT; V: TRBV5-4; length: 17; size: -; J: TRBJ2-3; D: TRBD1
CDR3: CASSIAGGSSNQPQHF; DNA: TGTGCCAGTAGTATTGCGGGGGGATCGAGCAATCAGCCCCAGCATTTT; V: TRBV19; length: 16; size: -; J: TRBJ1-5; D: -
CDR3: CASTWDVRRETQYF; DNA: TGTGCCAGCACCTGGGACGTCCGGAGGGAGACCCAGTACTTC; V: TRBV7-9; length: 14; size: many; J: TRBJ2-5; D: -
CDR3: CASSFSPRYEQYF; DNA: TGTGCCAGCAGCTTCAGCCCGAGGTACGAGCAGTACTTC; V: TRBV7-3; length: 13; size: -; J: TRBJ2-7; D: -